The 21 T cell receptor beta chains in this list originate from one sample, sequenced in a study of regulatory T cells in long-lasting Graves disease. The time point was: newly diagnosed GD, antithyroid drugs for less than 3 months. PBMC-derived RNA was used for the TCR library. In building TCR beta libraries, iRepertoire HTBI primers were used together with Arm-PCR of CDR3 regions. Each CDR3 protein gets one entry after TCRdb re-called the multiplex PCR reads with MiXCR. The table has around 500,000 distinct CDR3 sequences, around 11% seen once; the top ten hold around 9.3%. These data also formed part of another study, on T cells in Graves' hyperthyroidism and ophthalmopathy.

Sequenced material: peripheral blood mononuclear cells (PBMCs), taken at new diagnosis, from a patient treated with antithyroid drugs. These receptors were taken from a woman between 25 and 40 years old with Graves disease.

Many counts were recorded for this clonotype. The chain joins TRBV12-3 or TRBV12-4 to TRBJ1-2, with no clear D. The CDR3 totals 14 residues. Trimming took off 3 bases at V and 5 bases at J, with 13 bases between the two ends. The CDR3 here is CASSFGRRGYGYTF. The CDR3 DNA sequence: TGTGCCAGCAGTTTTGGCCGCCGAGGGTATGGCTACACCTTC.

This clonotype was seen only a few times. The V and J genes are TRBV7-2 and TRBJ2-2; weak D call: TRBD1 (5 bases). This CDR3 has 18 residues. The V end was cut by 5 bases, the J end by 6 bases, with 25 bases between. CDR1 is SGHTA, CDR2 FQGNSA, per germline. CDR3 in amino acids: CASSHRTPARLLAGELFF. The CDR3 DNA is TGTGCCAGCAGCCATAGGACACCAGCGAGATTGTTAGCCGGGGAGCTGTTTTTT.

This clonotype was counted ten times or more. J is TRBJ2-2 and V is TRBV5-6, with 9 bases identical to TRBD2. The V segment lost 0 bases and the J segment 4 bases; nucleotides outside the gene matches: 10. Germline V CDR1 and CDR2: SGHDT, YYEEEE. CDR3 length: 18 residues. CDR3 residues: CASSLVVSGSGRTGELFF. The DNA for the CDR3 is TGTGCCAGCAGCTTGGTGGTTAGCGGGAGCGGGCGCACCGGGGAGCTGTTTTTT.

This clonotype came up many times. V is TRBV30 and J is TRBJ2-3; D gene unclear. This CDR3 contains 11 residues. Germline V gives CDR1 GTSNPN, CDR2 SVGIG (reference sequence). Trimming took off 5 bases at V and 8 bases at J, with 11 bases between the two ends. The CDR3: CAWDLSSTQYF. The CDR3 DNA reads as TGTGCCTGGGACCTCAGCTCTACGCAGTATTTT.

With regard to this clonotype: A read error is possible here, since a much larger clone lies one base away. The J gene is TRBJ2-3, the V gene TRBV27; a possible D gene is TRBD1 (5 bases). The last part of the DNA fits TRBJ2-1 better; the J call may be wrong. Germline values: CDR1 MNHEY, CDR2 SMNVEV (reference sequence). This CDR3 has 14 residues. The CDR3 sequence: CASGRAGSVGEQFF. The DNA for the CDR3 is TGTGCCAGCGGCAGGGCAGGTTCGGTGGGTGAGCAGTTCTTC.

The J gene is TRBJ1-1, the V gene TRBV18, with D unclear. The CDR3 has 13 residues. Trimming cost V 3 bases and J 8 bases, with 13 bases left between them. Germline V lookup: CDR1 KGHSH, CDR2 LQKENI. This CDR3 reads CASSPSGKGEAFF. The CDR3 bases are TGTGCCAGCTCACCCAGTGGGAAGGGCGAAGCTTTCTTT.

This clonotype has a count of ten or more. The V and J genes are TRBV2 and TRBJ2-1, with TRBD2 matching over 12 bases. V gave up 5 bases and J gave up 15 bases; unmatched junction bases: 5. The CDR3 has 12 amino acids. Germline CDR1 SNHLY, CDR2 FYNNEI. CDR3 amino acids: CASSLTSGSMFF. CDR3 sequence (DNA): TGTGCCAGCAGTCTGACTAGCGGGAGCATGTTCTTC.

The chain joins TRBV19 to TRBJ2-7, with D possibly called TRBD1 or TRBD2 (5 bases each). The CDR3 has 14 amino acids. Trimming left V 6 bases short and J 7 bases short, with 19 bases between. Germline loops: CDR1 LNHDA, CDR2 SQIVND (reference sequence). The CDR3: CASSSGTDLEEQYF. For the CDR3, the DNA is TGTGCCAGTAGCTCAGGGACGGACTTAGAGGAGCAGTACTTC.

This clonotype was seen at least ten times. This chain links TRBV6-4 with TRBJ2-3; TRBD2 aligns across 9 bases. V lost 4 bases to trimming and J lost 4 bases; unmatched junction nucleotides: 3. Germline CDR1 MRHNA, CDR2 SNTAGT. CDR3 length equals 14 residues. Here the CDR3 DNA reads TGTGCCAGCAGTGTTAGCGGGAGTTCAGATACGCAGTATTTT. Encoded protein: CASSVSGSSDTQYF.

This clonotype showed up many times. V gene TRBV11-2 combines with J gene TRBJ1-4; D is perhaps TRBD1 (6 bases). This CDR3 contains 16 residues. The V gene's germline CDR1 is SGHAT and CDR2 FQNNGV. Trimming pared 5 bases from V and 0 bases from J, leaving 13 bases between. The CDR3 region is CASSAVQGATNEKLFF. The CDR3 DNA reads as TGTGCCAGCAGCGCCGTACAGGGAGCAACTAATGAAAAACTGTTTTTT.

This clonotype was found many times. V and J are TRBV6-1 and TRBJ1-2; D possibly corresponds to TRBD1 (5 bases). The germline V gene has CDR1 MNHNS and CDR2 SASEGT. V was cut by 8 bases and J by 4 bases, with 14 bases left in between. CDR3 length: 13 amino acids. The CDR3 DNA reads as TGTGCCAGCCGAAGGGGAAACCCCTATGGCTACACCTTC. It encodes CASRRGNPYGYTF.

This clonotype was detected only a few times. The chain recombines TRBV19 with TRBJ1-1, with TRBD1 as a possible D gene (6 bases). CDR3 length equals 15 residues. V lost 5 bases and J lost 4, with 17 bases in between. Germline V gene sequence: CDR1 LNHDA, CDR2 SQIVND (reference sequence). CDR3 loop: CASSPKGTGRTEAFF. CDR3 coding DNA: TGTGCCAGTAGTCCAAAGGGCACAGGGCGCACTGAAGCTTTCTTT.

This clonotype was detected ten times or more. The genes are TRBV30 and TRBJ1-2, with TRBD1 matching over 8 bases. Per the germline V gene, CDR1 is GTSNPN and CDR2 is SVGIG (reference sequence). There are 12 residues in the CDR3. V lost 5 bases, J lost 9 bases, and 8 bases stayed unmatched. DNA for the CDR3: TGTGCCTGGGGGGGACAGGCTCTACGCTACACCTTC. The encoded protein is CAWGGQALRYTF.

This clonotype was seen repeatedly, ten times or more. The chain recombines TRBV11-1 with TRBJ2-1, with D hard to call. V shed 3 bases and J shed 4 bases, with 16 bases lying between them. The CDR3 sequence is 16 residues long. CDR1 SGHAT and CDR2 FQDESV come from the germline V gene (reference sequence). CDR3 sequence: CASSFEATGGYNEQFF. In nucleotides, the CDR3 is TGTGCCAGCAGCTTCGAGGCTACGGGCGGATACAATGAGCAGTTCTTC.

The chain recombines TRBV9 with TRBJ2-3; 9 bases map to TRBD1. Trimming at V came to 4 bases and at J to 5 bases, leaving 17 bases not matched to a gene. This CDR3 region has 18 residues. Germline CDR1 reads SGDLS; CDR2 reads YYNGEE. The CDR3 DNA reads as TGTGCCAGCAGCCTAGGCCTTACAGGGGGCGGAGGAAAAGATACGCAGTATTTT. Amino acids: CASSLGLTGGGGKDTQYF.

This clonotype appeared many times. Here the CDR3 DNA reads TGTGCCAGCAGCTGGACTAGCGGGAGTAAAGAGACCCAGTACTTC. Translation gives CASSWTSGSKETQYF. The chain employs TRBV11-2 and TRBJ2-5; 13 bases align to TRBD2. The CDR3 loop spans 15 amino acids. Germline CDR1 reads SGHAT; CDR2 reads FQNNGV. V was pared by 4 bases and J by 3 bases, with 2 bases of the junction left unmatched.

This clonotype was seen many times. V and J are TRBV28 and TRBJ1-1, with D perhaps TRBD1 (5 bases). The CDR3 consists of 14 residues. CDR1 is MDHEN, CDR2 SYDVKM, per germline. The germline V and J ends were trimmed by 8 bases and 4 bases, with 17 bases remaining between them. The CDR3 protein is CASGRDRTSTEAFF. The CDR3 nucleotides are TGTGCCAGCGGACGGGACCGGACGAGCACTGAAGCTTTCTTT.

This clonotype was detected ten times or more. The chain combines TRBV20-1 with TRBJ2-7; TRBD2 matches 9 bases. Germline CDR1 DFQATT, CDR2 SNEGSKA (reference sequence). This CDR3 contains 15 residues. J lost 1 base, V lost 6 bases, and 10 bases had no gene match. CDR3 bases: TGCAGTGCCCCGGGGGGGACTAGCCTTTCCTACGAGCAGTACTTC. As protein: CSAPGGTSLSYEQYF.

This clonotype was recorded at least ten times. The rearrangement links TRBV5-4 to TRBJ2-3, with 7 bases identical to TRBD2. The CDR3 is 16 amino acids. CDR1 and CDR2 (germline): SGHNT, YYREEE (reference sequence). J was trimmed by 0 bases and V by 0 bases; bases with no gene match: 4. The CDR3 sequence is CASSLGASGSTDTQYF. DNA for the CDR3: TGTGCCAGCAGCTTGGGGGCTAGCGGTAGCACAGATACGCAGTATTTT. The whole variable domain, remainder taken from reference TRBV5-4 and TRBJ2-3, is ETGVTQSPTHLIKTRGQQVTLRCSSQSGHNTVSWYQQALGQGPQFIFQYYREEENGRGNFPPRFSGLQFPNYSSELNVNALELDDSALYLCASSLGASGSTDTQYFGPGTRLTVL.

The CDR3 loop is CASSFGLPYEQYF. For the CDR3, the DNA is TGCGCCAGCAGCTTCGGACTACCCTACGAGCAGTACTTC. The chain employs TRBV5-1 and TRBJ2-7; possibly TRBD2 for D (6 bases). The CDR3 is made up of 13 amino acids. Germline values: CDR1 SGHRS, CDR2 YFSETQ. With 2 bases removed from V and 2 bases from J, the gap between germline ends came to 8 bases.

This clonotype was observed a few times. The chain combines TRBV30 with TRBJ1-1, with D possibly matching TRBD1 (5 bases). Per the germline V gene, CDR1 is GTSNPN and CDR2 is SVGIG (reference sequence). V was clipped by 0 bases and J by 5 bases, with 16 bases between them. The CDR3 extends over 15 amino acids. The CDR3 region is CAWSVLQGGGTEAFF. DNA of the CDR3: TGTGCCTGGAGTGTACTTCAGGGAGGAGGAACTGAAGCTTTCTTT. The entire variable domain, with the rest obtained from reference TRBV30 and TRBJ1-1, is as follows: SQTIHQWPATLVQPVGSPLSLECTVEGTSNPNLYWYRQAAGRGLQLLFYSVGIGQISSEVPQNLSASRPQDRQFILSSKKLLLSDSGFYLCAWSVLQGGGTEAFFGQGTRLTVV.